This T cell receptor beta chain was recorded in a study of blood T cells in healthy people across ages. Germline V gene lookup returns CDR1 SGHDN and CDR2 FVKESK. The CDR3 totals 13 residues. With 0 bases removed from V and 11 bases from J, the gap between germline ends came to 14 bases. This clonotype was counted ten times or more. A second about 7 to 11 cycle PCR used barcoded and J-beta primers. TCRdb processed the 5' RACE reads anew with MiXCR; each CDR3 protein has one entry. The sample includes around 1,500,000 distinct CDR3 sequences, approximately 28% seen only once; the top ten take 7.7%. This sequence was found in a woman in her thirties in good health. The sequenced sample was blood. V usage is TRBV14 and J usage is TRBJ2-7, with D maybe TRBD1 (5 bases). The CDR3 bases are TGTGCCAGCAGCCAAGATGGGGCAAGAACTAAGTACTTC. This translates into CASSQDGARTKYF. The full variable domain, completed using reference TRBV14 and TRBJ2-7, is EAGVTQFPSHSVIEKGQTVTLRCDPISGHDNLYWYRRVMGKEIKFLLHFVKESKQDESGMPNNRFLAERTGGTYSTLKVQPAELEDSGVYFCASSQDGARTKYFGPGTRLTVT.